Below, 23 T cell receptor beta chains from the same sample are listed, as sequenced in a study of regulatory T cells in long-lasting Graves disease. Time point described: newly diagnosed GD, antithyroid drugs for less than 3 months. The TCR library was made from RNA extracted from PBMCs. For TCR beta, libraries came from iRepertoire HTBI primers and Arm-PCR of CDR3 regions. TCRdb re-derived calls from the multiplex PCR reads in MiXCR, one entry per CDR3 protein. The sample holds roughly 500,000 distinct CDR3 sequences, less than 15% seen once. A further study also used this sample, focusing on T cells in Graves' hyperthyroidism and ophthalmopathy.

The starting material was peripheral blood mononuclear cells (PBMCs), obtained at new diagnosis, from a patient treated with antithyroid drugs. The receptor source for this set is a man aged 25 to 40 with Graves disease.

The rearrangement joins TRBV15 to TRBJ2-7; D possibly corresponds to TRBD2 (6 bases). Trimming shortened V by 3 bases and J by 3 bases, and 12 bases separated the two germline ends. From germline, CDR1 is LNHNV and CDR2 YYDKDF (reference sequence). The CDR3 runs to 14 residues. CDR3 in DNA: TGTGCCACCAGCAGGGAGGAGGGAAACTACGAGCAGTACTTC. As protein: CATSREEGNYEQYF. The full variable domain, with the rest looked up from reference TRBV15 and TRBJ2-7, is DAMVIQNPRYQVTQFGKPVTLSCSQTLNHNVMYWYQQKSSQAPKLLFHYYDKDFNNEADTPDNFQSRRPNTSFCFLDIRSPGLGDTAMYLCATSREEGNYEQYFGPGTRLTVT.

The CDR3 region has the DNA TGCAGTGCTTCAACTAGCGGGAGTTTGTCCTACAATGAGCAGTTCTTC. Residues: CSASTSGSLSYNEQFF. The chain couples TRBV20-1 to TRBJ2-1; TRBD2 matches at 11 bases. Germline V gives CDR1 DFQATT, CDR2 SNEGSKA (reference sequence). This CDR3 spans 16 amino acids. The V segment lost 5 bases and the J segment 1 base; nucleotides outside the gene matches: 7.

There are many counts of this clonotype. The chain is built from TRBV12-3 or TRBV12-4 and TRBJ2-7; D remains unclear. Trimming took off 4 bases at V and 3 bases at J, with 7 bases between the two ends. The CDR3 covers 12 residues. The CDR3 loop reads CASSSSVYEQYF. Here the CDR3 DNA reads TGTGCCAGCAGTTCGTCGGTCTACGAGCAGTACTTC.

In this sample, this clonotype turned up many times. V gene TRBV11-2 combines with J gene TRBJ1-1; D gene uncertain. The V end lost 1 base, the J end lost 5 bases, and 11 bases lay between the germline ends. Looked up from germline, CDR1 is SGHAT and CDR2 is FQNNGV. This CDR3 contains 14 residues. The DNA for the CDR3 is TGTGCCAGCAGCTTAGCCCCAGGCGGGACTGAAGCTTTCTTT. It yields the protein CASSLAPGGTEAFF.

Note on this clonotype: Compared with germline, one end of the junction differs, possibly owing to a read error. This chain uses TRBV9 with TRBJ2-2; either TRBD1 or TRBD2 may supply D (6 bases each). The CDR3 has 13 amino acids. Looked up from germline, CDR1 is SGDLS and CDR2 is YYNGEE. CDR3 loop: CASSSQGTGGLFF. CDR3 in DNA: TGTGCCAGCAGCTCCCAGGGGACCGGGGGGCTGTTTTTT.

In nucleotides, the CDR3 is TGTGCCAGCAGCCAAATCGCCAGTTCCTACGAGCAGTACTTC. Its protein is CASSQIASSYEQYF. The V and J genes are TRBV3-1 and TRBJ2-7; no firm D call. Trimming pared 2 bases from V and 1 base from J, leaving 9 bases between. The CDR3 consists of 14 residues. Germline values: CDR1 LGHDT, CDR2 YNNKEL (reference sequence).

This chain uses TRBV29-1 with TRBJ2-7; a weak D match, TRBD2 (5 bases). Germline CDR1 SQVTM, CDR2 ANQGSEA. The CDR3 totals 14 residues. V was cut by 0 bases and J by 1 base, with 10 bases left in between. CDR3 DNA: TGCAGCGTTGAAGATCGGGCGGGTTCCTACGAGCAGTACTTC. As protein: CSVEDRAGSYEQYF.

This clonotype showed up many times. This chain connects TRBV15 to TRBJ2-7, with D unclear. Germline V gives CDR1 LNHNV, CDR2 YYDKDF (reference sequence). The V and J ends lost 0 bases and 2 bases respectively, with 17 bases between them. The CDR3 contains 17 residues. CDR3 DNA sequence: TGTGCCACCAGCAGAGATATCAGGCTTGCGATGACCTACGAGCAGTACTTC. Translating gives CATSRDIRLAMTYEQYF.

This clonotype is a singleton in its sample. The chain combines TRBV11-2 with TRBJ2-7; 7 bases are a match to TRBD2. This CDR3 spans 15 amino acids. J gave up 0 bases and V 1 base, and 3 bases lay outside the gene matches. In germline, CDR1 is SGHAT, CDR2 FQNNGV. CDR3 bases: TGTGCCAGCAGCTTAGTAGCGGGTGCCTCCTACGAGCAGTACTTC. It yields the protein CASSLVAGASYEQYF.

This clonotype was picked up many times. J is TRBJ1-5 and V is TRBV12-3 or TRBV12-4; D ambiguous. This CDR3 is built from 16 residues. With 5 bases removed from V and 0 bases from J, the gap between germline ends came to 14 bases. The CDR3 region is CASSPFRLNSNQPQHF. CDR3 DNA: TGTGCCAGCAGTCCCTTCCGGCTGAATAGCAATCAGCCCCAGCATTTT.

This clonotype has a count of ten or more. V usage is TRBV11-2 and J usage is TRBJ2-3; 8 positions match TRBD2. The germline CDR1 and CDR2 sequences are SGHAT and FQNNGV. The J segment lost 4 bases and the V segment lost 1 base, leaving 4 bases of the junction unmatched. CDR3 size: 15 residues. CDR3 sequence reads: CASSLAGGPSDTQYF. The CDR3 nucleotides are TGTGCCAGCAGCTTAGCGGGAGGGCCCTCAGATACGCAGTATTTT.

This clonotype was detected only a few times. The rearrangement uses TRBV7-9 and TRBJ1-1; no clear D gene. The V end lost 9 bases, the J end lost 5 bases, and 19 bases lay between the germline ends. Germline assignment: CDR1 SEHNR and CDR2 FQNEAQ (reference sequence). The CDR3 consists of 14 residues. The CDR3 DNA reads TGTGCCAGTACCCCAGTTAACCTTAAAACTGAAGCTTTCTTT. This codes for CASTPVNLKTEAFF.

This chain uses TRBV5-1 with TRBJ1-6; 8 nucleotides align to TRBD1. The V and J ends lost 5 bases and 8 bases, in that order; junction bases with no gene match: 15. There are 17 residues in the CDR3. Germline CDR1 SGHRS, CDR2 YFSETQ. For the CDR3, the DNA is TGCGCCAGCAGGCCCGGGACAGGACTCTACATGGATTCACCCCTCCACTTT. Protein sequence: CASRPGTGLYMDSPLHF.

With respect to this clonotype: A much more abundant neighbour one base away suggests this may be a read error. V usage is TRBV2 and J usage is TRBJ2-1; 8 positions agree with TRBD2. The CDR3 has 14 amino acids. Germline CDR1 and CDR2: SNHLY and FYNNEI. Unmatched junction bases numbered 10, after V lost 11 bases and J lost 4 bases. The CDR3 DNA follows: TGTGCCGGCGGGCTAGCGGGTTTATACAATGAGCAGTTCTTC. It specifies CAGGLAGLYNEQFF. The full variable domain, in which reference TRBV2 and TRBJ2-1 provide the parts outside the CDR3, is EPEVTQTPSHQVTQMGQEVILRCVPISNHLYFYWYRQILGQKVEFLVSFYNNEISEKSEIFDDQFSVERPDGSNFTLKIRSTKLEDSAMYFCAGGLAGLYNEQFFGPGTRLTVL.

This clonotype was found a few times. J is TRBJ1-2 and V is TRBV14; D ambiguous. Germline lookup yields CDR1 SGHDN and CDR2 FVKESK. The V gene lost 1 base and the J gene lost 7 bases, with 13 bases spanning the gap. The CDR3 contains 14 residues. The DNA for the CDR3 is TGTGCCAGCAGCCAAGTTCTGGAGGTCGGTGGCTACACCTTC. Amino acid sequence: CASSQVLEVGGYTF.

This clonotype was counted many times. The CDR3 here is CATSGSGSDTQYF. The CDR3 bases are TGTGCCACCAGTGGTTCAGGGTCCGATACGCAGTATTTT. The V and J genes are TRBV24-1 and TRBJ2-3; tentative D call: TRBD1 (5 bases). The ends were cut back, 5 bases at V and 6 bases at J, with 11 bases in the middle. This CDR3 has 13 amino acids. Germline CDR1 and CDR2: KGHDR and SFDVKD.

This clonotype has a count of ten or more. The rearrangement uses TRBV11-1 and TRBJ2-3; 7 nucleotides line up with TRBD2. Trimming took 0 bases from V and 4 from J; bases not matched to a gene: 1. This CDR3 contains 14 residues. CDR1 is SGHAT, CDR2 FQDESV, per germline (reference sequence). DNA of the CDR3: TGTGCCAGCAGCTTAGCCGGGAGGCCAGATACGCAGTATTTT. Amino acid sequence: CASSLAGRPDTQYF.

This clonotype was seen many times. The chain is built from TRBV7-9 and TRBJ1-6; D may be TRBD1 (5 bases). CDR1 and CDR2 (germline): SEHNR, FQNEAQ (reference sequence). The CDR3 totals 15 residues. V was clipped by 5 bases and J by 4 bases, with 12 bases between them. CDR3 region: CASSPVAGYNSPLHF. The CDR3 DNA follows: TGTGCCAGCAGCCCGGTGGCAGGGTATAATTCACCCCTCCACTTT.

This clonotype was recorded at least ten times. The chain uses TRBV2 and TRBJ2-7; 7 bases are a match to TRBD2. The CDR3 contains 13 residues. J lost 1 base, V lost 6 bases, and 3 bases had no gene match. The germline V gene has CDR1 SNHLY and CDR2 FYNNEI. This CDR3 is CASSWGLSYEQYF. DNA of the CDR3: TGTGCCAGCAGCTGGGGACTATCCTACGAGCAGTACTTC.

This clonotype has a handful of counts. This chain joins TRBV12-5 and TRBJ2-7; 7 bases line up with TRBD1. This CDR3 is built from 14 residues. Germline loops: CDR1 LGHNT, CDR2 FRNRAP. The J segment lost 1 base and the V segment lost 6 bases, leaving 6 bases of the junction unmatched. CDR3 sequence: CASGPGTVSYEQYF. The CDR3 region has the DNA TGTGCTAGTGGACCCGGGACAGTGTCCTACGAGCAGTACTTC.

This clonotype has a handful of counts. The chain joins TRBV4-1 to TRBJ2-1, with unresolved D. The CDR3 is 15 amino acids. Germline CDR1 and CDR2: MGHRA and YSYEKL. V was pared by 0 bases and J by 10 bases, with 16 bases between. The CDR3 DNA sequence: TGCGCCAGCAGCCAAGATCCCAGCCTTAGCAAGGAGCAGTTCTTC. Its translation is CASSQDPSLSKEQFF.

This clonotype appeared a few times. The chain links TRBV6-1 to TRBJ2-1; D is possibly TRBD1 or TRBD2 (5 bases each). The germline gives CDR1 MNHNS, CDR2 SASEGT. The CDR3 spans 11 residues. The CDR3 bases are TGTGCGGGGTCCAGGGAGAATGAGCAGTTCTTC. Amino acid sequence: CAGSRENEQFF.

This clonotype has a count of ten or more. The J gene is TRBJ2-3, the V gene TRBV5-1; no reliable D call. The CDR3 spans 14 residues. Germline CDR1 and CDR2: SGHRS and YFSETQ. Trimming took off 2 bases at V and 2 bases at J, with 9 bases between the two ends. The CDR3 is CASSFRGITDTQYF. The CDR3 DNA is TGCGCCAGCAGCTTTCGTGGCATCACAGATACGCAGTATTTT.